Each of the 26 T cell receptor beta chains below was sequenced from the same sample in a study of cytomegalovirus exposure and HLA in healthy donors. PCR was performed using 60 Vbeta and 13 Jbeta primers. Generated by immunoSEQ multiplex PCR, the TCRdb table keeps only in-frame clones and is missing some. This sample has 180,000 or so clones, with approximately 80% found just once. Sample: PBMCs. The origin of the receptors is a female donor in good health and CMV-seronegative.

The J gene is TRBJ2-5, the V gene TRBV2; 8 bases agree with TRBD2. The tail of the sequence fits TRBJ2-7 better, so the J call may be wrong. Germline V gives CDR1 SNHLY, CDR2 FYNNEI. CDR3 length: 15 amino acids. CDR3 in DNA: TGTGCCAGCAGTACCGGCGGGGGGCAAGGCTACGAGCAGTACTTC. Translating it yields CASSTGGGQGYEQYF.

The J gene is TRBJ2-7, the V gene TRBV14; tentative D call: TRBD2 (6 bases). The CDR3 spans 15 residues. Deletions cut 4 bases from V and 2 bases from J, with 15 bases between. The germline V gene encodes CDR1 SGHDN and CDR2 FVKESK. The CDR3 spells CASSLPGTGTYEQYF. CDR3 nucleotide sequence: TGTGCCAGCAGCCTTCCCGGGACTGGGACCTACGAGCAGTACTTC. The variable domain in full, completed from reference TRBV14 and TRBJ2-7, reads EAGVTQFPSHSVIEKGQTVTLRCDPISGHDNLYWYRRVMGKEIKFLLHFVKESKQDESGMPNNRFLAERTGGTYSTLKVQPAELEDSGVYFCASSLPGTGTYEQYFGPGTRLTVT.

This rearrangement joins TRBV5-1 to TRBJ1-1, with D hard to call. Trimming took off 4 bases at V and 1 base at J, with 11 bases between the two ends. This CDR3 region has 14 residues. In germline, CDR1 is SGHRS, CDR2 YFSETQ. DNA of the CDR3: TGCGCCAGCAGCGGTTCCGGAGGGAACACTGAAGCTTTCTTT. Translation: CASSGSGGNTEAFF.

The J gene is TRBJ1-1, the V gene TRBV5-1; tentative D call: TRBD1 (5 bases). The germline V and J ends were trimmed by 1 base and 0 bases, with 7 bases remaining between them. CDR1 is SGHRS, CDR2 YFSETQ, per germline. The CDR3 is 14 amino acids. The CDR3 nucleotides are TGCGCCAGCAGCTTGCGACAGATGAACACTGAAGCTTTCTTT. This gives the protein CASSLRQMNTEAFF.

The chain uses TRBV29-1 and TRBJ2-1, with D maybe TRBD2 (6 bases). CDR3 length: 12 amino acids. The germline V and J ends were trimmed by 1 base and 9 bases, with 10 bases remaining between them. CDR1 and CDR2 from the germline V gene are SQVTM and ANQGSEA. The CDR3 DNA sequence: TGCAGCGTTGAAGCGGGGGTTAGTGAGCAGTTCTTC. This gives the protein CSVEAGVSEQFF.

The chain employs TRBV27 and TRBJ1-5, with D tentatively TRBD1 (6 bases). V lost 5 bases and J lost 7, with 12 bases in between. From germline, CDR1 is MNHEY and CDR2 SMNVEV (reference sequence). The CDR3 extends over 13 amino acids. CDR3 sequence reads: CASSTRGYQPQHF. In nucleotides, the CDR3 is TGTGCCAGCAGTACCAGGGGTTACCAGCCCCAGCATTTT.

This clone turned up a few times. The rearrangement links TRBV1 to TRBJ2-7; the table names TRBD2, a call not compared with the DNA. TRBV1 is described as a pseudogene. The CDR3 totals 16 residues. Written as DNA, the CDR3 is TGCACCAGCAGCCAACCGGGTGGGAGGAAGAAGTACGAGCAGTACTTC. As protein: CTSSQPGGRKKYEQYF.

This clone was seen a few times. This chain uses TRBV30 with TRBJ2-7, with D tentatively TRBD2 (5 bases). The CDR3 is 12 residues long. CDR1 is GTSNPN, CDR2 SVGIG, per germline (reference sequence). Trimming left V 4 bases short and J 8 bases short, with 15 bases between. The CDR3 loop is CAWTEGPMKQYF. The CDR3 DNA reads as TGTGCCTGGACTGAGGGCCCGATGAAGCAGTACTTC.

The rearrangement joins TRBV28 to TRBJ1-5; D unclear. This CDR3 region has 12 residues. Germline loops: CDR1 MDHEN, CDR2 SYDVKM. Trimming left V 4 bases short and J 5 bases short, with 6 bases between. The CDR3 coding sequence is TGTGCCAGCAGTTCGGGGTATCAGCCCCAGCATTTT. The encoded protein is CASSSGYQPQHF.

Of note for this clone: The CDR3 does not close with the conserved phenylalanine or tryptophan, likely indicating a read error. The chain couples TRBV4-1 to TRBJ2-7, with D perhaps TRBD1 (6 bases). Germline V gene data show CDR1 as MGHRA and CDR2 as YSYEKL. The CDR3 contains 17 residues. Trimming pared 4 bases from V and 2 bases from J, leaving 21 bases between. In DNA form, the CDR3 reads TGCGCCAGCAGCCCAATCCCCTCCACAGGGCTCGCCTACGAGCAGTACTCC. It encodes CASSPIPSTGLAYEQYS.

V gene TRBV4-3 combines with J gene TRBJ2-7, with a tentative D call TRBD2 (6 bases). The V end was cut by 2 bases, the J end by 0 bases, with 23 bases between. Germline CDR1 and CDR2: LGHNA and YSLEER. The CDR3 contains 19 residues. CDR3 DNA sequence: TGCGCCAGCAGCCAAAATTTTAACCCAAGCGGGTCGAGCTCCTACGAGCAGTACTTC. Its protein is CASSQNFNPSGSSSYEQYF.

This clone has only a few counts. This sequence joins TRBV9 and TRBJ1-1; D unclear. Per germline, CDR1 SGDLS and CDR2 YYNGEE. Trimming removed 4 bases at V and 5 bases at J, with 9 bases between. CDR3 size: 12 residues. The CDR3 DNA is TGTGCCAGCAGCCCCAGAGGGACTGAAGCTTTCTTT. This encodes CASSPRGTEAFF.

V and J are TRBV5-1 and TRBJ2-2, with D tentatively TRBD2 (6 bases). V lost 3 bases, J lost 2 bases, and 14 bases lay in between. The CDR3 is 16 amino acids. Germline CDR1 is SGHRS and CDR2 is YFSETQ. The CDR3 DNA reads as TGCGCCAGCAGCTCCCGGGGTAGCGGAAACACCGGGGAGCTGTTTTTT. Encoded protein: CASSSRGSGNTGELFF.

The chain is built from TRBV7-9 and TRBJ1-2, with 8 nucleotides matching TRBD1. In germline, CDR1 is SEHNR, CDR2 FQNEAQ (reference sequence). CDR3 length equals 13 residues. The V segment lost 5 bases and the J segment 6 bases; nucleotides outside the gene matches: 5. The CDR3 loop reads CASSVGQGHGYTF. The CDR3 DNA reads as TGTGCCAGCAGCGTAGGACAGGGACATGGCTACACCTTC.

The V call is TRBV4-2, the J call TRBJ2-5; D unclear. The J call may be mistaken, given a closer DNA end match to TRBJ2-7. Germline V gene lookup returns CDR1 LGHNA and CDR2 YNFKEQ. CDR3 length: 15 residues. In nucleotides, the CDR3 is TGTGCCAGCAGCCAAGATGAAGAGGCCAGCTACGAGCAGTACTTC. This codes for CASSQDEEASYEQYF.

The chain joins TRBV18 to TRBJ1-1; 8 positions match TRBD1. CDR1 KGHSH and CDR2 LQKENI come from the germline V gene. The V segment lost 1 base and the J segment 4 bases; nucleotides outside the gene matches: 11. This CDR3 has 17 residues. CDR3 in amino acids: CASSPLSPGGRGTEAFF. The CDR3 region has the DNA TGTGCCAGCTCACCACTATCTCCAGGGGGCCGGGGCACTGAAGCTTTCTTT.

This CDR3 is CASSARAGGLADTQYF. The CDR3 bases are TGTGCCAGCAGTGCCAGGGCGGGAGGACTAGCAGATACGCAGTATTTT. The V and J genes are TRBV6-1 and TRBJ2-3; 8 bases agree with TRBD2. From germline, CDR1 is MNHNS and CDR2 SASEGT. J gave up 4 bases and V 4 bases, and 10 bases lay outside the gene matches. The CDR3 consists of 16 residues.

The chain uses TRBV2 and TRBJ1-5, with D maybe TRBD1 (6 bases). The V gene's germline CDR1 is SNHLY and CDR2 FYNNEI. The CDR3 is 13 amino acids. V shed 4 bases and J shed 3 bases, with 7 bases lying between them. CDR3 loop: CASSGQANQPQHF. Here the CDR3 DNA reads TGTGCCAGCAGTGGACAGGCCAATCAGCCCCAGCATTTT.

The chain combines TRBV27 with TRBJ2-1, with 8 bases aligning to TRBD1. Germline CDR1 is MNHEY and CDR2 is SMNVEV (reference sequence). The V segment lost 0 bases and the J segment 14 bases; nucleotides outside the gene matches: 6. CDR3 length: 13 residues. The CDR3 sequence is CASSLSNRGVEFF. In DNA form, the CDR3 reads TGTGCCAGCAGTTTATCGAACAGGGGGGTGGAGTTCTTC.

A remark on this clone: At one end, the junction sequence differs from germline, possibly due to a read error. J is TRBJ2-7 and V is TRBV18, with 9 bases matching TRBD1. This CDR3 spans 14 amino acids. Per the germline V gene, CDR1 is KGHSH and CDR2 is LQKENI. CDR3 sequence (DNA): TGTGCCAGCTCGCCACTCACAGGGGGCGAAGAGCAGTACTTC. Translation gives CASSPLTGGEEQYF.

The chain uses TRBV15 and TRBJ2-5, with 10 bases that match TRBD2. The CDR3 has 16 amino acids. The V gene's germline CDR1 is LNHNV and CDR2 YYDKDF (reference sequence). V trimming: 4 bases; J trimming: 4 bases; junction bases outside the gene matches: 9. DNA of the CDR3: TGTGCCACCAGCACCTTAAGCGGGGGGGGAGGAGAGACCCAGTACTTC. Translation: CATSTLSGGGGETQYF.

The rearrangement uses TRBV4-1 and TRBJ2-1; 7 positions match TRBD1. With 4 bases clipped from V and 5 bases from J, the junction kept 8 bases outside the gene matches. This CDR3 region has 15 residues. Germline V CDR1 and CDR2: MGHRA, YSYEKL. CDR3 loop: CASSRGQATDNEQFF. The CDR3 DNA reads TGCGCCAGCAGCCGAGGACAGGCGACAGACAATGAGCAGTTCTTC.

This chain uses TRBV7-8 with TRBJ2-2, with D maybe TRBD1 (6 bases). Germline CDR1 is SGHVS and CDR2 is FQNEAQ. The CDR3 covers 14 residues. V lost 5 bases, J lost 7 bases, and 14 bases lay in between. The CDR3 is CASSLKHRDGELFF. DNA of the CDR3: TGTGCCAGCAGCCTAAAACACAGGGACGGGGAGCTGTTTTTT.

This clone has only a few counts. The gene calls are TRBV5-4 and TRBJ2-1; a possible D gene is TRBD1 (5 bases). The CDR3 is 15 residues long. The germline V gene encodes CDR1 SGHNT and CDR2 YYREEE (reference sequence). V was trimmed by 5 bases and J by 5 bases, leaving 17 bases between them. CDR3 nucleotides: TGTGCCAGCAGTATCCAACAGGTTCACCACAATGAGCAGTTCTTC. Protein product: CASSIQQVHHNEQFF.

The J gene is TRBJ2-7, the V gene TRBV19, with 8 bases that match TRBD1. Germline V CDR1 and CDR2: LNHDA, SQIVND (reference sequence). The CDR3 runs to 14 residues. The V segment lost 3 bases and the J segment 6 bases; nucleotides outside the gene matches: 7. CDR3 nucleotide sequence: TGTGCCAGTAGTATTTTGACAGGGGCGGGCGAGCAGTACTTC. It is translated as CASSILTGAGEQYF. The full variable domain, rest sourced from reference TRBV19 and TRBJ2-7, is DGGITQSPKYLFRKEGQNVTLSCEQNLNHDAMYWYRQDPGQGLRLIYYSQIVNDFQKGDIAEGYSVSREKKESFPLTVTSAQKNPTAFYLCASSILTGAGEQYFGPGTRLTVT.

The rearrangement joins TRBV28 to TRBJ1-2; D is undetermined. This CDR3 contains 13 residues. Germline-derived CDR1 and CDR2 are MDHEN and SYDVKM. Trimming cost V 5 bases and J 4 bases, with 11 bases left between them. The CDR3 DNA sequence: TGTGCCAGCAGTACCGGGGTTCGCTATGGCTACACCTTC. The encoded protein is CASSTGVRYGYTF.